A single sample gave rise to the 3 T cell receptor beta chains below, sequenced in a study of blood T cell repertoires in COVID-19. Using immunoSEQ multiplex PCR, the repertoire was profiled, and TCRdb retains in-frame clones only, with some absent. The top ten hold around 13% of the sample, which has roughly 200,000 clones, 80% to 90% seen once. The sample comprised peripheral blood. All receptors come from a human donor in a cohort sampled during active COVID-19.

The rearrangement links TRBV7-8 to TRBJ2-7; D not certain. V dropped 0 bases and J dropped 2 bases, with 11 bases sitting between them. Germline V gene data show CDR1 as SGHVS and CDR2 as FQNEAQ. The CDR3 spans 15 residues. The CDR3 loop is CASSLALTRTYEQYF. CDR3 sequence (DNA): TGTGCCAGCAGCTTAGCGCTGACACGAACCTACGAGCAGTACTTC. Drawing the rest from reference TRBV7-8 and TRBJ2-7, the complete variable domain is GAGVSQSPRYKVAKRGQDVALRCDPISGHVSLFWYQQALGQGPEFLTYFQNEAQLDKSGLPSDRFFAERPEGSVSTLKIQRTQQEDSAVYLCASSLALTRTYEQYFGPGTRLTVT.

The chain combines TRBV6-4 with TRBJ2-7; 14 nucleotides line up with TRBD2. V lost 11 bases and J lost 6; bases outside the gene matches: 9. Germline lookup yields CDR1 MRHNA and CDR2 SNTAGT. This CDR3 is built from 14 residues. The CDR3 here is CAGGLAGDGPEQYF. The CDR3 coding sequence is TGTGCCGGGGGACTAGCGGGAGATGGACCCGAGCAGTACTTC.

This clone has a count of ten or more. The chain carries TRBV7-9 and TRBJ2-1; weak D call: TRBD2 (6 bases). The V end lost 3 bases, the J end lost 6 bases, and 18 bases lay between the germline ends. Germline V gene lookup returns CDR1 SEHNR and CDR2 FQNEAQ (reference sequence). The CDR3 has 16 residues. DNA for the CDR3: TGTGCCAGCAGCTTCGAACCTAGCGACCCTGTCAATGAGCAGTTCTTC. It translates to CASSFEPSDPVNEQFF.